This section outlines one T cell receptor beta chain sequence together with its context. This specimen belongs to a study of OX40 agonist ivuxolimab in advanced cancers. Study background: Averaging roughly 60 years in age, with a range of about 23 to 79, the cohort was 65% to 90% male.

The CDR3 is made up of 12 amino acids. CDR1 is MDHEN and CDR2 is SYDVKM in the germline V gene. The germline V and J ends were trimmed by 3 bases and 5 bases, with 7 bases remaining between them. Assay used: immunoSEQ multiplex PCR; TCRdb lists only in-frame clones, some missing. Here the sample spans almost 80,000 clones, 80% to 90% being singletons. The clonotype was recovered from an adult with an advanced solid tumor such as melanoma, head and neck, liver or kidney cancer. The chain joins TRBV28 to TRBJ1-1; D is unresolved. Sequenced material: CD4+ or CD8+ T cells sorted from blood, taken in a trial of the OX40 agonist ivuxolimab. DNA for the CDR3: TGTGCCAGCAGTTTCCTTGGGACTGAAGCTTTCTTT. Its protein product is CASSFLGTEAFF.